These 25 T cell receptor beta chains were sequenced from one sample in a study of Graves' ophthalmopathy and Graves' hyperthyroidism. The study amplified TCR beta CDR3 regions using RNA transcripts. The library came from an HTBI-primed first-round RT-PCR and a second-round multiplex PCR. TCRdb reprocessed the multiplex PCR reads via MiXCR and lists one record per CDR3 protein. The sample has 740,000 or so distinct CDR3 sequences, 40% seen once. The sequenced sample consisted of peripheral blood. These receptors were obtained from an adult man with Graves' ophthalmopathy.

The chain couples TRBV7-2 to TRBJ2-7; D is unclear. The CDR3 is made up of 13 amino acids. Trimming removed 2 bases from V and 3 bases from J, with 8 bases in between. Germline V lookup: CDR1 SGHTA, CDR2 FQGNSA. CDR3 sequence: CASSLFSLYEQYF. The CDR3 nucleotides are TGTGCCAGCAGCTTATTCAGCCTCTACGAGCAGTACTTC.

This sequence joins TRBV7-2 and TRBJ2-7; D perhaps matches TRBD1 (6 bases). The V and J ends lost 0 bases and 6 bases respectively, with 15 bases between them. The CDR3 runs 15 residues. Germline CDR1 SGHTA, CDR2 FQGNSA. This CDR3 is CASSLAADRFSEQYF. In DNA form, the CDR3 reads TGTGCCAGCAGCTTAGCAGCGGACAGATTCTCCGAGCAGTACTTC. Full variable domain (rest looked up from reference TRBV7-2 and TRBJ2-7): GAGVSQSPSNKVTEKGKDVELRCDPISGHTALYWYRQSLGQGLEFLIYFQGNSAPDKSGLPSDRFSAERTGGSVSTLTIQRTQQEDSAVYLCASSLAADRFSEQYFGPGTRLTVT.

Many counts were recorded for this clonotype. The chain uses TRBV12-3 or TRBV12-4 and TRBJ1-2; 7 nucleotides align to TRBD1. There are 14 residues in the CDR3. J gave up 4 bases and V 5 bases, and 7 bases lay outside the gene matches. CDR3 sequence: CASSPGTASYGYTF. CDR3 sequence (DNA): TGTGCCAGCAGTCCCGGGACAGCGTCCTATGGCTACACCTTC.

This clonotype was found many times. The V and J genes are TRBV2 and TRBJ2-5; TRBD2 might be the D (5 bases). Trimming shortened V by 4 bases and J by 1 base, and 7 bases separated the two germline ends. The germline gives CDR1 SNHLY, CDR2 FYNNEI. The CDR3 has 13 amino acids. The CDR3 spells CASSGERQETQYF. The CDR3 coding sequence is TGTGCCAGCAGTGGGGAGCGCCAAGAGACCCAGTACTTC. The variable domain in full, completed from reference TRBV2 and TRBJ2-5, reads EPEVTQTPSHQVTQMGQEVILRCVPISNHLYFYWYRQILGQKVEFLVSFYNNEISEKSEIFDDQFSVERPDGSNFTLKIRSTKLEDSAMYFCASSGERQETQYFGPGTRLLVL.

This clonotype has at least ten counts. The rearrangement uses TRBV2 and TRBJ1-5; TRBD1 might be the D (6 bases). Germline values: CDR1 SNHLY, CDR2 FYNNEI. Trimming took 6 bases from V and 5 from J, leaving 11 bases between them. This CDR3 is 13 amino acids long. In nucleotides, the CDR3 is TGTGCCAGCAGACCGGACAGAGATCAGCCCCAGCATTTT. Amino acids: CASRPDRDQPQHF.

Comment on this clonotype: No conserved phenylalanine or tryptophan is present at the end of the CDR3, so a read error is the likely explanation. V is TRBV5-1 and J is TRBJ2-3; possible D gene TRBD2, 6 bases. The V gene's germline CDR1 is SGHRS and CDR2 YFSETQ. Trimming took off 2 bases at V and 0 bases at J, with 10 bases between the two ends. The CDR3 has 15 residues. The CDR3 region is CASSFGGPSTDTQYV. CDR3 sequence (DNA): TGCGCCAGCAGCTTCGGAGGGCCTAGCACAGATACGCAGTATGTT.

The chain combines TRBV10-3 with TRBJ2-6, with 9 bases that match TRBD2. CDR1 and CDR2 from the germline V gene are ENHRY and SYGVKD. V was pared by 10 bases and J by 3 bases, with 7 bases of the junction left unmatched. The CDR3 loop spans 15 amino acids. The CDR3 DNA reads as TGTGCCACCAGAAGCGGGGGGAGTGGGGCCAACGTCCTGACTTTC. Amino acid sequence: CATRSGGSGANVLTF.

This clonotype was found many times. The chain combines TRBV7-2 with TRBJ1-2; no reliable D call. Trimming shortened V by 5 bases and J by 6 bases, and 16 bases separated the two germline ends. The CDR3 totals 14 residues. Germline V gives CDR1 SGHTA, CDR2 FQGNSA. DNA of the CDR3: TGTGCCAGCAGCCCGGGCTACGTTGTCGATGGCTACACCTTC. This gives the protein CASSPGYVVDGYTF.

The chain combines TRBV10-3 with TRBJ2-3; TRBD2 agrees at 9 bases. Germline V gene data show CDR1 as ENHRY and CDR2 as SYGVKD. There are 14 residues in the CDR3. V was pared by 10 bases and J by 2 bases, with 7 bases of the junction left unmatched. CDR3 sequence reads: CASRRLADTDTQYF. In DNA, the CDR3 is TGTGCCAGCAGGCGACTAGCGGACACAGATACGCAGTATTTT.

The CDR3 is CASSESGTGYTEAFF. DNA of the CDR3: TGTGCCAGCAGCGAGAGTGGGACAGGGTACACTGAAGCTTTCTTT. The chain couples TRBV9 to TRBJ1-1, with 9 bases lining up with TRBD1. The V segment lost 3 bases and the J segment 3 bases; nucleotides outside the gene matches: 6. The CDR3 runs to 15 residues. Per germline, CDR1 SGDLS and CDR2 YYNGEE.

This clonotype appeared a few times. V usage is TRBV20-1 and J usage is TRBJ2-7, with TRBD2 as a possible D gene (6 bases). Germline loops: CDR1 DFQATT, CDR2 SNEGSKA (reference sequence). The CDR3 runs to 13 residues. V lost 4 bases and J 3 bases, leaving 13 bases between the germline ends. The CDR3 protein is CSAISVGGYEQYF. The CDR3 nucleotides read TGCAGTGCTATTTCGGTGGGAGGCTACGAGCAGTACTTC.

The CDR3 region is CASSVLGARAFF. Here the CDR3 DNA reads TGTGCCAGCAGTGTGTTGGGGGCGCGAGCTTTCTTT. The chain links TRBV6-1 to TRBJ1-1, with D perhaps TRBD1 (6 bases). Trimming removed 4 bases at V and 10 bases at J, with 13 bases between. The CDR3 runs 12 residues. The V gene's germline CDR1 is MNHNS and CDR2 SASEGT.

The chain combines TRBV25-1 with TRBJ2-7; possible D gene TRBD2, 5 bases. This CDR3 has 14 amino acids. The V and J ends lost 6 bases and 2 bases respectively, with 14 bases between them. Germline V gene lookup returns CDR1 MGHDK and CDR2 SYGVNS. In DNA, the CDR3 is TGTGCCAGCAGCCAATATCGGGGTGCCTACGAGCAGTACTTC. Translation gives CASSQYRGAYEQYF.

V and J are TRBV24-1 and TRBJ1-5, with TRBD1 matching over 11 bases. Trimming cost V 7 bases and J 4 bases; bases outside gene matches: 8. From germline, CDR1 is KGHDR and CDR2 SFDVKD. The CDR3 has 16 residues. CDR3 amino acids: CATRDPGQGVNQPQHF. DNA of the CDR3: TGTGCCACCAGAGACCCGGGACAGGGGGTAAATCAGCCCCAGCATTTT.

The chain links TRBV25-1 to TRBJ2-2, with D maybe TRBD1 (6 bases). Per the germline V gene, CDR1 is MGHDK and CDR2 is SYGVNS. CDR3 size: 16 residues. The V and J ends lost 6 bases and 0 bases respectively, with 14 bases between them. CDR3 nucleotides: TGTGCCAGCAGACAGTCAGGGGCGCCGAACACCGGGGAGCTGTTTTTT. Amino acids: CASRQSGAPNTGELFF.

In its sample, this clonotype was seen a few times. The gene calls are TRBV20-1 and TRBJ1-4; the D is unclear. V lost 0 bases to trimming and J lost 0 bases, with 11 bases between them. Germline CDR1 reads DFQATT; CDR2 reads SNEGSKA (reference sequence). CDR3 size: 16 residues. This CDR3 reads CSARDLDISTNEKLFF. DNA of the CDR3: TGCAGTGCTAGAGATCTTGACATTTCAACTAATGAAAAACTGTTTTTT.

This clonotype was seen a few times. The chain uses TRBV7-9 and TRBJ1-6, with 8 bases lining up with TRBD1. Germline V CDR1 and CDR2: SEHNR, FQNEAQ (reference sequence). The CDR3 length is 16 residues. J lost 8 bases, V lost 3 bases, and 9 bases had no gene match. CDR3 coding DNA: TGTGCCAGCAGCTTCCGGACAGGGATTAGTGATTCACCCCTCCACTTT. This codes for CASSFRTGISDSPLHF.

This clonotype showed up many times. The chain links TRBV10-3 to TRBJ1-5; 9 bases map to TRBD1. Germline-derived CDR1 and CDR2 are ENHRY and SYGVKD. CDR3 length: 18 amino acids. V gave up 0 bases and J gave up 6 bases; unmatched junction bases: 12. For the CDR3, the DNA is TGTGCCATCAGTGAGTCTAAAGTCGGGACAGGGAGTTCTCAGCCCCAGCATTTT. Translation: CAISESKVGTGSSQPQHF.

At least ten counts were recorded for this clonotype. The chain recombines TRBV19 with TRBJ1-2; the match to TRBD1 covers 7 bases. Germline V gene data show CDR1 as LNHDA and CDR2 as SQIVND (reference sequence). The CDR3 contains 14 residues. V trimming: 3 bases; J trimming: 7 bases; junction bases outside the gene matches: 8. For the CDR3, the DNA is TGTGCCAGTAGTATGGGGACAGAAGGATCTGGCTACACCTTC. Translation: CASSMGTEGSGYTF.

This clonotype appeared a few times. A single base separates this from a much larger clone, so it may be a read error. This chain connects TRBV12-3 or TRBV12-4 to TRBJ1-1, with D perhaps matching TRBD1 (6 bases). The CDR3 has 17 amino acids. Trimming shortened V by 1 base and J by 1 base, and 16 bases separated the two germline ends. DNA for the CDR3: TGTGCCAGCAGTTTAGGATCAACCAGGGGTCGGAACACTGAAGCTTTCTTT. Protein product: CASSLGSTRGRNTEAFF.

This clonotype was recorded a few times. V gene TRBV5-1 combines with J gene TRBJ2-7, with TRBD2 matching 8 bases. The CDR3 loop spans 15 amino acids. From germline, CDR1 is SGHRS and CDR2 YFSETQ. V dropped 0 bases and J dropped 6; count of bases not matched to a gene: 8. The chain's CDR3 is CASSLAGTSQIEQYF. CDR3 bases: TGCGCCAGCAGCTTGGCCGGGACTAGTCAAATCGAGCAGTACTTC.

On this clonotype: This clone may be a read error of a much larger clone one base away. This sequence joins TRBV10-3 and TRBJ1-2, with 8 bases lining up with TRBD1. Per germline, CDR1 ENHRY and CDR2 SYGVKD. The CDR3 is made up of 15 amino acids. The CDR3 sequence is CAISTPGGAIHGHTF. CDR3 DNA: TGTGCCATCAGTACCCCAGGGGGCGCGATCCATGGCCACACCTTC.

This clonotype was picked up many times. V gene TRBV10-3 combines with J gene TRBJ1-1; D gene uncertain. V shed 4 bases and J shed 7 bases, with 7 bases lying between them. CDR1 is ENHRY, CDR2 SYGVKD, per germline. This CDR3 region has 11 residues. DNA for the CDR3: TGTGCCATCAGTGGAGGGTTTGAAGCTTTCTTT. It yields the protein CAISGGFEAFF.

This clonotype came up many times. The V and J genes are TRBV7-8 and TRBJ1-6, with D tentatively TRBD1 (6 bases). The CDR3 has 18 residues. Germline CDR1 reads SGHVS; CDR2 reads FQNEAQ. V was shortened by 4 bases and J by 7 bases, with 23 bases between the two germline ends. CDR3 DNA sequence: TGTGCCAGCAGCTCAGGGACGGGGGCCAGGGTCCGGAATTCACCCCTCCACTTT. Encoded protein: CASSSGTGARVRNSPLHF.

As to this clonotype: A much more abundant neighbour one base away suggests this may be a read error. V and J are TRBV5-4 and TRBJ1-2, with TRBD1 matching over 7 bases. The germline V gene has CDR1 SGHNT and CDR2 YYREEE (reference sequence). V lost 3 bases, J lost 8 bases, and 4 bases stayed unmatched. The CDR3 is made up of 12 amino acids. The CDR3 protein is CASSSTGQGYTF. CDR3 DNA sequence: TGTGCCAGCAGCTCGACAGGGCAAGGCTACACCTTC.